The 2 T cell receptor beta chains below were found in one sample sequenced in a study of T cell clonotyping in hematopoietic cell transplantation. Here immunoSEQ multiplex PCR was the method, and the copy in TCRdb shows in-frame clones only, minus some. In the table there are fewer than 15,000 clones, 72% of which are singletons. The specimen was peripheral blood mononuclear cells, collected 180 days after allogeneic stem cell transplant. These receptors originate from a male patient between 60 and 69 years old who had an allogeneic stem cell transplant from an unrelated donor, so the T cells may come from the graft donor. Some clones in this sample may be carry-over from other donors' samples.

This chain connects TRBV7-6 to TRBJ2-1, with 7 nucleotides matching TRBD2. The CDR3 consists of 16 residues. Germline-derived CDR1 and CDR2 are SGHVS and FNYEAQ. The ends lost 5 bases at V and 3 bases at J; junction bases unmatched: 10. The CDR3 DNA reads as TGTGCCAGCAGCCCTGGGAAGCGGGGAATCTACAATGAGCAGTTCTTC. Translating it yields CASSPGKRGIYNEQFF.

This chain uses TRBV5-1 with TRBJ2-1; D may be TRBD1 or TRBD2 (5 bases each). Germline V CDR1 and CDR2: SGHRS, YFSETQ. The V gene lost 0 bases and the J gene lost 8 bases, with 15 bases spanning the gap. The CDR3 is 15 residues long. The CDR3, as DNA: TGCGCCAGCAGCTTGGAGGGACGGTCAGGGCATGAGCAGTTCTTC. This codes for CASSLEGRSGHEQFF.